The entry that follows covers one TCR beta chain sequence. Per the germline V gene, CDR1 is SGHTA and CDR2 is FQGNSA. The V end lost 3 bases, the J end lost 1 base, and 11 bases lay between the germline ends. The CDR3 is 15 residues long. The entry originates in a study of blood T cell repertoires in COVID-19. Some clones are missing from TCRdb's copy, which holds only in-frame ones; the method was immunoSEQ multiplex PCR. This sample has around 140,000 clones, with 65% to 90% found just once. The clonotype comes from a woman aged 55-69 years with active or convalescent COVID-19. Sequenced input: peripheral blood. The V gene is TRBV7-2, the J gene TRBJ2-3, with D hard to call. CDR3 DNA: TGTGCCAGCAGCTTGAAACCGGGTGGCACAGATACGCAGTATTTT. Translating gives CASSLKPGGTDTQYF.